A single sample gave rise to the 3 T cell receptor beta chains below, sequenced in a study of PD-1 blockade in classical Hodgkin lymphoma (dated by TCRdb to about 2020). Library preparation employed the immunoSEQ multiplex PCR assay. TCRdb stores this immuneACCESS table with in-frame sequences only. Part of the clones is absent; in the studies checked, under half of the shortfall reflects unresolved V genes, and no reason is known for the rest. The sample yields roughly 50,000 clones; nearly 90% were counted once. 14% of the sample is taken by the ten largest. Sample time point, as interpreted from the label and publication: cycle 4 day 1 (C4D1), after less than 7 weeks of nivolumab. Relapse after autologous stem cell transplantation had occurred in all trial patients, and cohorts A, B and C were distinguished by prior brentuximab vedotin exposure. The material sequenced was peripheral blood mononuclear cells (PBMCs), taken before the fourth cycle of nivolumab. These receptors were obtained from a human donor with classical Hodgkin lymphoma.

Remarks on this clone: The CDR3 does not close with the conserved phenylalanine or tryptophan, likely indicating a read error. The DNA is omitted, as the CDR3 cannot be located on it reliably, and the CDR3 follows TCRdb's listing. This rearrangement joins TRBV28 to TRBJ1-4. CDR1 is MDHEN and CDR2 is SYDVKM in the germline V gene. The CDR3 spans 15 residues, counting both ends. This chain's CDR3 is CASSPTGIGRMTKAL.

J is TRBJ2-3 and V is TRBV4-2, with 8 positions matching TRBD2. The CDR3 has 16 residues. Germline values: CDR1 LGHNA, CDR2 YNFKEQ. J gave up 3 bases and V 0 bases, and 5 bases lay outside the gene matches. As DNA, the CDR3 is TGTGCCAGCAGCCAAGAGGCGGGAGGTCGAACAGATACGCAGTATTTT. Its translation is CASSQEAGGRTDTQYF.

This chain uses TRBV5-1 with TRBJ2-7; 9 bases map to TRBD2. Trimming removed 4 bases from V and 0 bases from J; junction bases left unmatched: 5. Per germline, CDR1 SGHRS and CDR2 YFSETQ. The CDR3 contains 15 residues. CDR3 sequence reads: CASSPTSGSSYEQYF. The DNA of the CDR3 is TGCGCCAGCAGCCCGACTAGCGGAAGCTCCTACGAGCAGTACTTC.